Reported below is one TCR beta chain. The germline V gene encodes CDR1 MDHEN and CDR2 SYDVKM. The CDR3 contains 14 residues. Trimming took off 7 bases at V and 7 bases at J, with 17 bases between the two ends. The data were taken from a study of blood T cell repertoires in COVID-19. Overall study context: Spain, Italy and the United States supplied samples that represented acute and convalescent COVID-19. Sources were T cells, B-cell-depleted T cells, or PBMCs; the material itself was cDNA or gDNA.

Study processing details: Reference gene primer amplification in the assay estimated nucleated cell counts. Profiling relied on immunoSEQ multiplex PCR, and the TCRdb table lists in-frame clones only, not all of them. V, J and clone size were drawn from that table, and D and trimming were deduced from the DNA. The sample includes more than 35,000 clones, over 75% of them seen just once. The chain recombines TRBV28 with TRBJ1-5, with D perhaps TRBD1 (5 bases). The receptor's source is a man aged 55 to 70 with active COVID-19. Sequenced sample: peripheral blood. For the CDR3, the DNA is TGTGCCAGCACCCCCGGGATGGGGGGGCAGCCCCAGCATTTT. This sequence encodes CASTPGMGGQPQHF.